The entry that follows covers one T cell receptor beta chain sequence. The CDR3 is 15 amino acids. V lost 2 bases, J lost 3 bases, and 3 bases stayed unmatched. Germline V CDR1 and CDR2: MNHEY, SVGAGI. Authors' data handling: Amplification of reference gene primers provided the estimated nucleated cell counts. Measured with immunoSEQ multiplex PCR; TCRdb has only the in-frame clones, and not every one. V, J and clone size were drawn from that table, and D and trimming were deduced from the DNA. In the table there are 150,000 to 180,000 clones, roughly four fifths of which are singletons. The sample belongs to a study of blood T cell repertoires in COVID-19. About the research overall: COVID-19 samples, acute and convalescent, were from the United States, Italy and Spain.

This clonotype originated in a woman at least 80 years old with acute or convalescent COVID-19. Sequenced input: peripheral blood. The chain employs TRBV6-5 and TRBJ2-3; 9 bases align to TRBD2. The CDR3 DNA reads TGTGCCAGCAGTTACCAAGCGGGAGGTACAGATACGCAGTATTTT. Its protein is CASSYQAGGTDTQYF.